This TCR beta chain was found in a study of neurological immune-mediated disorders. Study observations and caveats: The most TCR clonal expansion was seen in HTLV-1-associated myelopathy, and the least was seen in multiple sclerosis, which fell below healthy controls.

CDR3 length equals 15 residues. Germline CDR1 and CDR2: LGHNA and YSLEER. Trimming cost V 4 bases and J 0 bases, with 10 bases left between them. The cDNA came from 5'RACE, which used 10-nucleotide random UMIs. Each CDR3 protein is one row after TCRdb ran MiXCR on the 5' RACE reads. The data contain about 33,000 distinct CDR3 sequences, about an eighth of them singletons. This clonotype came up many times. Its antigen remains unidentified. Time point reported: longitudinal time-point 2. The TCR originated in a woman between 40 and 50 years old in good health. The chain recombines TRBV4-3 with TRBJ1-5, with a possible D match to TRBD1 (5 bases). The source material was PBMCs. The CDR3 spells CASSRDGYSNQPQHF. CDR3 in DNA: TGCGCCAGCAGCCGGGACGGGTATAGCAATCAGCCCCAGCATTTT.